The entry that follows covers one TCR beta chain sequence. What it binds is unknown. In making TCR cDNA, 5'RACE template switching added a universal primer site and UMIs to it. TCRdb re-called the 5' RACE reads with MiXCR, one entry per CDR3 protein. The sample has 200,000 to 300,000 distinct CDR3 sequences, 10% to 15% seen once. This entry is derived from a study of T cells after yellow fever vaccination. Study findings and constraints: Only a small proportion of the clonotypes turned up in both the CD4 and the CD8 compartments, likely arising from convergent recombination.

The receptor was isolated from a man aged 25 to 45 who received the YFV17D yellow fever vaccine. The material sequenced was CD4+ T cells sorted from PBMCs, taken 45 days after the yellow fever booster vaccination.

This CDR3 is CASSQDFSFSGRGGNIQYF. In nucleotides, the CDR3 is TGCGCCAGCAGCCAAGATTTCTCCTTTAGCGGGAGAGGTGGGAACATTCAGTACTTC. The chain joins TRBV4-3 to TRBJ2-4; 9 bases match TRBD2. Germline CDR1 reads LGHNA; CDR2 reads YSLEER. CDR3 length: 19 residues. V trimming: 0 bases; J trimming: 7 bases; junction bases outside the gene matches: 16.